This T cell receptor (beta chain) was observed in a study of blood T cell repertoires in COVID-19. At the level of the study: Specimens from acute and convalescent COVID-19 originated in the United States, Italy and Spain. In each case, the material was cDNA or gDNA derived from T cells, B-cell-depleted T cells, or PBMCs.

Original analysis: Quantification of nucleated cells was approximated via reference gene primer amplification. Assay used: immunoSEQ multiplex PCR; TCRdb lists only in-frame clones, some missing. Clone size and the V and J calls come from that table; the DNA yielded D and trimming. The sample records 110,000 or so clones, approximately 81% being singletons. Germline V gives CDR1 LGHDT, CDR2 YNNKEL (reference sequence). The CDR3 sequence is 15 residues long. The J segment lost 7 bases and the V segment lost 3 bases, leaving 11 bases of the junction unmatched. This sequence originates from a man aged 35-49 years with acute or convalescent COVID-19. The chain employs TRBV3-1 (or the pseudogene TRBV3-2) and TRBJ1-2; 7 bases agree with TRBD1. The source material was peripheral blood. The CDR3 loop is CASSHRVGGAGGYTF. In nucleotides, the CDR3 is TGTGCCAGCAGCCACCGTGTAGGGGGCGCGGGTGGCTACACCTTC.